This T cell receptor beta chain was sequenced for a study of CD8 T cells in Susac syndrome (dated by TCRdb to about 2019). Background for the entire study: Whether CD8+ T cell activation and differentiation in Susac syndrome was antigen driven was tested using repertoire sequencing. The study compared CD8+ T cell repertoire clonality among over ten healthy donors, roughly 14 Susac syndrome patients and approximately 16 multiple sclerosis patients. Beyond this particular receptor, the publication reports: The number of individuals in the TCR sequencing and HLA analysis was acknowledged as relatively small.

Peripheral blood CD8+ and CD4+ T cells from healthy donors, Susac syndrome patients and multiple sclerosis patients were profiled by high-throughput TCR beta sequencing. The multiple sclerosis controls were treatment-naive patients who had stable or active relapsing-remitting disease and met the revised McDonald criteria. Bulk CD8+ and CD4+ T cells were purified by magnetic negative isolation, while CD8+ TEMRA cells were enriched using FACS. Blood was drawn into EDTA tubes, processed within 24 hours, and PBMCs were isolated by density gradient centrifugation. PBMCs destined for TCR sequencing were cryopreserved in liquid nitrogen and later thawed in a 37 °C water bath. The sorted or isolated CD4+, CD8+ and CD8+ TEMRA cells reached a purity of at least 90%. Here V drops 1 base and J drops 0 bases, and the junction holds 2 bases not matched to any gene. Reading the germline V gene gives CDR1 SGHVS and CDR2 FQNEAQ. Taken from cysteine to phenylalanine, the CDR3 has 15 residues. The CDR3 DNA has 45 bases and is translated from base 1.

Comment on this clonotype: Its antigen target is currently unknown. No base qualities exist here, and no much larger clone lies one base off it.

RNA was extracted using the RNeasy kit, and roughly 0.5 to 1 ug of the RNA was reverse transcribed with random hexamers. The immunoSEQ multiplex PCR assay, which covers 54 Vbeta and 13 Jbeta segments, was used to amplify TCR beta CDR3 regions. PCR amplification bias was corrected by using a synthetic template baseline for primer optimization and computational correction. The source study handled its data this way. Only productive sequences were kept, with reads annotated to V, D and J genes according to IMGT and analyzed in immunoSEQ Analyzer. Clonality was calculated as one minus the Shannon entropy normalized by log2 of the number of productive unique sequences. For each patient and control, public and private clones were evaluated among the 100 most prevalent clones. Susac-specific clones were defined as absent from healthy and MS cohorts, 800 to 1,200 published viral clones and other ImmuneACCESS disease sequences. TCRdb reanalyzed the raw reads on its own, using fastp at Q25 for trimming and MiXCR for clone calling, and kept in-frame beta chains. Each CDR3 protein appears once, grouped with its most common genes and DNA. These V and J calls originate from TCRdb's pipeline instead of the authors' own analysis. For this sample the table gives hundreds of thousands of distinct CDR3 sequences, of which approximately 85% were detected only once. Approximately 0.11% of the sample belongs to the ten largest clones.

The TCR originated in a human donor with multiple sclerosis. Sequenced: CD8+ T cells from PBMCs. Recombination linked TRBV7-8 to TRBJ1-1, and 7 junction bases match TRBD1. The DNA reads as follows: TGTGCCAGCAGCTTAGACAGGGGCCTGAACACTGAAGCTTTCTTT. Its protein is CASSLDRGLNTEAFF.